Listed here is a single T cell receptor (beta chain). The antigen is unknown. This entry is derived from a study of T cells in Graves' hyperthyroidism and ophthalmopathy. The CDR3 extends over 15 amino acids. Trimming removed 2 bases from V and 8 bases from J; junction bases left unmatched: 6. Germline CDR1 MNHEY, CDR2 SVGEGT. Each diagnosis was grounded in clinical symptoms, serum thyroxine and TRAb, thyroid ultrasound, and orbital computed tomography. PBMCs were sourced from approximately 9 ml fresh peripheral blood. Overall study results and limits: Ophthalmopathy was model-predicted a median approximately 6.4 months pre-onset. By a 13 V-J model, ophthalmopathy was set apart from stable hyperthyroidism.

What was amplified from RNA transcripts were TCR beta CDR3 regions. The HTBI primer set was used in a first-round RT-PCR of the TCR CDR3. TCRdb recomputed calls from the multiplex PCR reads with MiXCR, one row per CDR3 protein. The sample gives hundreds of thousands of distinct CDR3 sequences, 14% to 15% of which show up once; approximately 30% is in the top ten. The specimen sequenced was blood. The rearrangement joins TRBV6-2 or TRBV6-3 to TRBJ2-1, with 10 positions matching TRBD2. This clonotype was obtained from a woman younger than 45 with Graves' hyperthyroidism. The CDR3 region is CASSYQAGGWDEQFF. The CDR3 DNA is TGTGCCAGCAGTTACCAAGCGGGAGGGTGGGATGAGCAGTTCTTC.